Each of the 5 T cell receptor beta chains below was sequenced from the same sample in a study of shared T cell receptors in the human thymus. TCRdb's copy holds only in-frame clones and misses some; the assay was immunoSEQ multiplex PCR. Of about 610,000 clones in the sample, 85% to 90% are singletons; the top ten hold about 0.01%. Another study also made use of these data, one on human thymus T cells.

The source material was thymocytes. Every receptor here comes from a boy under two years old with a congenital heart defect.

This clone was seen only once. V and J are TRBV19 and TRBJ1-1; no definite D call. Germline CDR1 LNHDA, CDR2 SQIVND (reference sequence). This CDR3 spans 16 amino acids. With 1 base removed from V and 3 bases from J, the gap between germline ends came to 15 bases. The CDR3 sequence: CASSIGGGLPHTEAFF. CDR3 nucleotides: TGTGCCAGTAGTATAGGGGGAGGGCTGCCTCACACTGAAGCTTTCTTT.

The rearrangement joins TRBV29-1 to TRBJ2-3; 7 nucleotides agree with TRBD2. This CDR3 has 18 amino acids. J lost 7 bases, V lost 5 bases, and 24 bases had no gene match. Germline CDR1 and CDR2: SQVTM and ANQGSEA. CDR3 bases: TGCAGCGTTATTGAGGGGACTACGCCTCGTAGGATCGGGCATACGCAGTATTTT. This encodes CSVIEGTTPRRIGHTQYF.

J is TRBJ2-5 and V is TRBV4-1; a possible D gene is TRBD2 (6 bases). The CDR3 consists of 13 residues. Germline assignment: CDR1 MGHRA and CDR2 YSYEKL. Trimming took off 1 base at V and 5 bases at J, with 8 bases between the two ends. The CDR3 nucleotides are TGCGCCAGCAGCCAAGGGAGGGCCGAGACCCAGTACTTC. Translated, it gives CASSQGRAETQYF.

V is TRBV10-1 and J is TRBJ2-1, with a possible D match to TRBD1 (5 bases). Germline-derived CDR1 and CDR2 are WNHNN and SYGVQD (reference sequence). The CDR3 is made up of 15 amino acids. With 2 bases removed from V and 6 bases from J, the gap between germline ends came to 14 bases. The DNA for the CDR3 is TGCGCCAGCAGTGAGGAAAAGGGGAAGTCCAATGAGCAGTTCTTC. This codes for CASSEEKGKSNEQFF.

The rearrangement links TRBV30 to TRBJ2-3; 8 bases fit TRBD2. Per germline, CDR1 GTSNPN and CDR2 SVGIG (reference sequence). J was trimmed by 6 bases and V by 5 bases; bases with no gene match: 10. This CDR3 contains 14 residues. The CDR3 loop reads CAWAGTRLIDTQYF. In DNA, the CDR3 is TGTGCCTGGGCCGGGACTAGGCTAATCGATACGCAGTATTTT.